The present entry profiles one T cell receptor beta chain with its context. V dropped 2 bases and J dropped 5; count of bases not matched to a gene: 6. This CDR3 is 16 amino acids long. CDR1 and CDR2 from the germline V gene are ENHRY and SYGVKD. This sample is part of a study of blood T cell repertoires in COVID-19. Clones were sequenced by immunoSEQ multiplex PCR, and TCRdb holds only the in-frame ones, with some missing. The sample consists of tens of thousands of clones, approximately 89% of them appearing once. The material sequenced was peripheral blood. The sequence derives from a human donor with active COVID-19. The donor label of this sample is uncertain. The chain employs TRBV10-3 and TRBJ1-6; 7 nucleotides match TRBD1. The CDR3 region is CAISEQGQINNSPLHF. In DNA form, the CDR3 reads TGTGCCATCAGTGAGCAGGGACAGATAAATAATTCACCCCTCCACTTT.